These 4 T cell receptor beta chains came from one sample sequenced in a study of blood T cells in healthy people across ages. A J-beta primer mix and a sample-barcoded 5' primer were used in a second PCR of about 7 to 12 cycles. MiXCR was run by TCRdb on the 5' RACE reads, yielding one entry per CDR3 protein. Of about 640,000 distinct CDR3 sequences listed, 35% to 50% are singletons. Sample: blood. The source of these receptors is a man older than 75 in good health.

This rearrangement joins TRBV20-1 to TRBJ2-3; 11 bases line up with TRBD1. The CDR3 runs 15 residues. From germline, CDR1 is DFQATT and CDR2 SNEGSKA (reference sequence). J was trimmed by 5 bases and V by 6 bases; bases with no gene match: 10. The CDR3 sequence is CSATPRTGGKDTQYF. CDR3 nucleotide sequence: TGCAGTGCAACCCCAAGGACAGGGGGCAAAGATACGCAGTATTTT.

CDR3 residues: CASSEAELGTQYF. The DNA for the CDR3 is TGTGCCAGCAGTGAAGCGGAGCTGGGTACCCAGTACTTC. V is TRBV6-1 and J is TRBJ2-7; no clear D. From germline, CDR1 is MNHNS and CDR2 SASEGT. The V gene lost 0 bases and the J gene lost 10 bases, with 13 bases spanning the gap. There are 13 residues in the CDR3.

This clonotype has just a few counts. The V and J genes are TRBV5-1 and TRBJ1-6; 10 bases are shared with TRBD1. Losses at the gene ends were 4 bases for V and 8 bases for J; bases not matched to a gene: 12. Germline values: CDR1 SGHRS, CDR2 YFSETQ. This CDR3 is 17 amino acids long. The CDR3 protein is CASSPRGTGVEDSPLHF. The CDR3 DNA is TGCGCCAGCAGCCCCCGGGGGACAGGGGTTGAAGATTCACCCCTCCACTTT.

The sample holds a few counts of this clonotype. The rearrangement joins TRBV7-2 to TRBJ1-2; D remains unclear. The CDR3 covers 17 residues. The V and J ends lost 1 base and 1 base respectively, with 16 bases between them. Germline CDR1 and CDR2: SGHTA and FQGNSA. This chain's CDR3 is CASSLETRWFLNYGYTF. The CDR3 bases are TGTGCCAGCAGCTTAGAGACGAGGTGGTTCCTTAACTATGGCTACACCTTC.